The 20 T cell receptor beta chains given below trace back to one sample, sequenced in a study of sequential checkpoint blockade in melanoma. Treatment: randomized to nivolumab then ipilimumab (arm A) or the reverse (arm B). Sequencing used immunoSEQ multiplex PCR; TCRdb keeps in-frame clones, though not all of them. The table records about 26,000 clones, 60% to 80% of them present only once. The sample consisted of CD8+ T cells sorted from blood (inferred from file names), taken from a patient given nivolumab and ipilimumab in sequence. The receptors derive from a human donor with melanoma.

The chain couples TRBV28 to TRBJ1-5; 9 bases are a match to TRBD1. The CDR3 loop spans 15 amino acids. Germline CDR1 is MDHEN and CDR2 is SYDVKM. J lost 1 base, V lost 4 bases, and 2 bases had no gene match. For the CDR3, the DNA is TGTGCCAGCAGTTCCGGGACAGGGAGCAATCAGCCCCAGCATTTT. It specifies CASSSGTGSNQPQHF.

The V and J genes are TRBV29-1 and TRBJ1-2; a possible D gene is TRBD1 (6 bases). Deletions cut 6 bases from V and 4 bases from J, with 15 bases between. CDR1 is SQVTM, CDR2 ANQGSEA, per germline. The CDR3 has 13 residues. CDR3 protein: CSVPTGVSYGYTF. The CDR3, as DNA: TGCAGCGTACCGACAGGCGTGAGCTATGGCTACACCTTC.

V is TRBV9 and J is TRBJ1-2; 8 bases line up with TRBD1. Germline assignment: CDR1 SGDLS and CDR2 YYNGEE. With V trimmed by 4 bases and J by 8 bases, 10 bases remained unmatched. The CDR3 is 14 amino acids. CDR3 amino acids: CASSSRDRLGGYTF. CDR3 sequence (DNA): TGTGCCAGCAGCTCAAGGGACAGGTTGGGCGGCTACACCTTC.

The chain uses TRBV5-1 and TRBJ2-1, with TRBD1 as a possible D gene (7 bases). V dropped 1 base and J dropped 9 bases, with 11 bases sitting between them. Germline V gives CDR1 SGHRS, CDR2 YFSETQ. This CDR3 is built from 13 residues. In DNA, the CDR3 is TGCGCCAGCAGCTTGTCAGGGGGAGGTGAGCAGTTCTTC. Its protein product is CASSLSGGGEQFF.

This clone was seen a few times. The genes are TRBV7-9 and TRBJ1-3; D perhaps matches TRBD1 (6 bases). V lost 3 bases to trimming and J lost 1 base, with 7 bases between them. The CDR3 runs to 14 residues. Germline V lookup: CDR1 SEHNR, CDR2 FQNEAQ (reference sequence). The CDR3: CASSFTGSGNTIYF. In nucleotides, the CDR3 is TGTGCCAGCAGCTTTACAGGGTCTGGAAACACCATATATTTT.

CDR3 sequence: CASRPGQGKEQYF. CDR3 nucleotides: TGTGCCAGCAGACCGGGACAGGGGAAAGAGCAGTACTTC. The genes are TRBV7-9 and TRBJ2-7; 10 nucleotides agree with TRBD1. Losses at the gene ends were 6 bases for V and 7 bases for J; bases not matched to a gene: 6. CDR3 length: 13 amino acids. Germline CDR1 is SEHNR and CDR2 is FQNEAQ (reference sequence).

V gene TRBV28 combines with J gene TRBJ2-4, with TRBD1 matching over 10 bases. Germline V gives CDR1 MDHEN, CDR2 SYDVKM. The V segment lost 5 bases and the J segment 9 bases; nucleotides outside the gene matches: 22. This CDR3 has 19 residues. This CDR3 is CASSTTHPGQGLPGLIQYF. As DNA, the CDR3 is TGTGCCAGCAGTACCACCCACCCGGGACAGGGGCTCCCCGGGCTCATTCAGTACTTC.

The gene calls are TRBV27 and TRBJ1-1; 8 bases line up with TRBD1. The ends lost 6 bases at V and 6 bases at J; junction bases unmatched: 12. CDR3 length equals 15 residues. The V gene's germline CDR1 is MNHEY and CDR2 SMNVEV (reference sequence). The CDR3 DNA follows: TGTGCCAGCAGCCCTAGACCGACAGGGGCGGCTGAAGCTTTCTTT. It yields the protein CASSPRPTGAAEAFF.

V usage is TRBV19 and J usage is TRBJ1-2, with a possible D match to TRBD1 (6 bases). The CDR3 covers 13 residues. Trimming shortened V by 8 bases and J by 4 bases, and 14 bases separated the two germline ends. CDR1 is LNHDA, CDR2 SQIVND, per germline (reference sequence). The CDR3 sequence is CASSQGLVYGYTF. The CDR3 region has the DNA TGTGCCAGTTCACAGGGCCTGGTCTATGGCTACACCTTC.

The CDR3 DNA reads as TGTGCCAGCAGCTTAGGCAGGGGTAAAGAGACCCAGTACTTC. Encoded protein: CASSLGRGKETQYF. The chain employs TRBV7-8 and TRBJ2-5, with a weak D call TRBD1 (6 bases). V lost 1 base and J 3 bases, leaving 9 bases between the germline ends. Germline values: CDR1 SGHVS, CDR2 FQNEAQ. This CDR3 has 14 amino acids.

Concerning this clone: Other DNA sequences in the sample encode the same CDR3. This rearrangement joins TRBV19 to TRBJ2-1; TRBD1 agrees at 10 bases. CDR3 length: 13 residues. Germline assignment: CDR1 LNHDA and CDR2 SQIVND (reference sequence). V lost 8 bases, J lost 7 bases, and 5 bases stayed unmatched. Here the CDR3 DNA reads TGTGCCAGTTCCCGGGACAGGGGTAATGAGCAGTTCTTC. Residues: CASSRDRGNEQFF.

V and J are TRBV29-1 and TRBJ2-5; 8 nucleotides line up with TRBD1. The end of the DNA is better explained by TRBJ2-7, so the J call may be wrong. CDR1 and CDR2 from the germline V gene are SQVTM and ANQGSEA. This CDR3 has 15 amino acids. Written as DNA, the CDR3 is TGCAGCGTTGAAATAGGGACAGGTCCTTCCTACGAGCAGTACTTC. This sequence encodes CSVEIGTGPSYEQYF.

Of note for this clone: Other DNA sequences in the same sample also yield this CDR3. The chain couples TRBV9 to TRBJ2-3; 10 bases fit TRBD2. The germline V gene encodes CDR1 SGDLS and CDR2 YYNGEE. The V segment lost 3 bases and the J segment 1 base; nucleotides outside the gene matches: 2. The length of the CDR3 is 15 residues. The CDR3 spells CASSAGLAGTDTQYF. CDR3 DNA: TGTGCCAGCAGCGCCGGACTAGCGGGCACAGATACGCAGTATTTT.

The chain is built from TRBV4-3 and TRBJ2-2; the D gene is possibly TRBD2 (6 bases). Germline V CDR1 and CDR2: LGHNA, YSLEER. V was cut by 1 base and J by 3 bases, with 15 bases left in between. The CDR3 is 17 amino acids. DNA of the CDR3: TGCGCCAGCAGCCAAGGACTAGGGGTTCCCGACACCGGGGAGCTGTTTTTT. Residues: CASSQGLGVPDTGELFF.

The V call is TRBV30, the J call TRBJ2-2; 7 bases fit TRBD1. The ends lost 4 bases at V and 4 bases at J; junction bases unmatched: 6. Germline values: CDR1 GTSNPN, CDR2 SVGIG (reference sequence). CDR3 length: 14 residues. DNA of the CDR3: TGTGCCTGGATCGGACAGGTCATCACCGGGGAGCTGTTTTTT. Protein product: CAWIGQVITGELFF.

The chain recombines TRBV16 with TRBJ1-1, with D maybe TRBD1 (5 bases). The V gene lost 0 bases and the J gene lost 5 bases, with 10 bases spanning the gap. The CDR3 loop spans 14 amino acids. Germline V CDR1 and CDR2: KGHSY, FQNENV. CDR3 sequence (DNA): TGTGCCAGCAGCCAATCAGGGGTTGGAACTGAAGCTTTCTTT. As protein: CASSQSGVGTEAFF.

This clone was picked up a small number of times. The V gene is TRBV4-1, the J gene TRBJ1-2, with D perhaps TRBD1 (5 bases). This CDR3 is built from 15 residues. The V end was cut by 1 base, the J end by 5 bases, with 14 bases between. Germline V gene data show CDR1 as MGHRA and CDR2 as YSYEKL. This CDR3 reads CASSQGNGGGYGYTF. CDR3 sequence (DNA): TGCGCCAGCAGCCAAGGCAATGGGGGGGGATATGGCTACACCTTC.

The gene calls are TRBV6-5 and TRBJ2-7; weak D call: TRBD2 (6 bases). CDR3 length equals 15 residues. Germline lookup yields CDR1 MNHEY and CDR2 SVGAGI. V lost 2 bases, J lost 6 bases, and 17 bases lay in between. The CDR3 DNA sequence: TGTGCCAGCAGTTACGGTTCGGGGGAAGGTCTCGAGCAGTACTTC. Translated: CASSYGSGEGLEQYF.

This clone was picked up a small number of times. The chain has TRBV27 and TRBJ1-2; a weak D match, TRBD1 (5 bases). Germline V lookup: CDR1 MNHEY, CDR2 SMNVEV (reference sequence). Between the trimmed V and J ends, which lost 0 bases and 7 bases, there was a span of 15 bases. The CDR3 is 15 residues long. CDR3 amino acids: CASSLSGGVGVGYTF. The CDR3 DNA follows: TGTGCCAGCAGTTTATCGGGGGGAGTGGGTGTTGGCTACACCTTC.

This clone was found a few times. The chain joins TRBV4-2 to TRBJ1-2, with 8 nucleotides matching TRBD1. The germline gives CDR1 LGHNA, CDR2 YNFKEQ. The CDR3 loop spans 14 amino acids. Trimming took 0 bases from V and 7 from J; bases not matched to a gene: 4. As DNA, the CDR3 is TGTGCCAGCAGCCAAGACGCAGGGGGCAGTGGCTACACCTTC. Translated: CASSQDAGGSGYTF.